This TCR beta chain was identified in a study of blood T cell repertoires in COVID-19. Study at large: There were acute and convalescent COVID-19 samples, and they came from the United States, Italy and Spain. Sample material is recorded as cDNA or gDNA derived from T cells, B-cell-depleted T cells, or PBMCs.

V dropped 4 bases and J dropped 0 bases, with 9 bases sitting between them. CDR1 and CDR2 from the germline V gene are SGHDN and FVKESK. This CDR3 is built from 15 residues. Which cohort a participant joined came from the clinical history participants gave. Original processing notes: How many nucleated cells were present was estimated from reference gene primer amplification. This table comes from immunoSEQ multiplex PCR, and its TCRdb copy is limited to in-frame clones, with some not included. The V and J calls and clone size were taken over from that table, and D and trimming were inferred from the DNA. This repertoire shows some 410,000 clones, around nine tenths found once; its top ten account for around 0.91%. A few counts support this clone.

The chain links TRBV14 to TRBJ2-2; D gene ambiguous. The sequence was obtained from a woman aged 25 to 39 with acute COVID-19. Sequenced: PBMCs or T cells enriched from blood (not recorded which). The CDR3 DNA reads as TGTGCCAGCAGCCCAACTCTTCCGAACACCGGGGAGCTGTTTTTT. Its protein is CASSPTLPNTGELFF.